Below, 11 T cell receptor beta chains from the same sample are listed, as sequenced in a study of blood T cells in healthy people across ages. A sample-barcoded 5' primer and a J-beta primer mix were used in a second PCR of roughly 7 to 12 cycles. TCRdb re-called the 5' RACE reads through MiXCR, storing one row per CDR3 protein. The table records about 1.6 million distinct CDR3 sequences, approximately 32% of them present only once. The sequenced sample was blood. Source of these receptors: a young woman in good health.

The chain combines TRBV12-3 or TRBV12-4 with TRBJ1-5, with D uncertain. The V end was cut by 2 bases, the J end by 4 bases, with 6 bases between. This CDR3 comprises 13 residues. The CDR3 region has the DNA TGTGCCAGCAGTTTAATTGAGAATCAGCCCCAGCATTTT. As protein: CASSLIENQPQHF.

Regarding this clonotype: Germline and junction disagree at one end, which may indicate a read error. This rearrangement joins TRBV7-9 to TRBJ2-3; D is ambiguous. Per the germline V gene, CDR1 is SEHNR and CDR2 is FQNEAQ (reference sequence). This CDR3 is built from 13 residues. In DNA form, the CDR3 reads TGTACCAGCAGCTTAGGTGGCACAGATACGCAGTATTTT. This sequence encodes CTSSLGGTDTQYF. The entire variable domain, with the rest obtained from reference TRBV7-9 and TRBJ2-3, is as follows: DTGVSQNPRHKITKRGQNVTFRCDPISEHNRLYWYRQTLGQGPEFLTYFQNEAQLEKSRLLSDRFSAERPKGSFSTLEIQRTEQGDSAMYLCTSSLGGTDTQYFGPGTRLTVL.

DNA for the CDR3: TGCGCCAGCGGGATAGCGGGGTACAATGAGCAGTTCTTC. It is translated as CASGIAGYNEQFF. The chain combines TRBV5-1 with TRBJ2-1, with 8 bases aligning to TRBD2. Trimming cost V 7 bases and J 4 bases; bases outside gene matches: 4. CDR1 SGHRS and CDR2 YFSETQ come from the germline V gene. The CDR3 length is 13 residues.

This clonotype was counted ten times or more. The DNA of the CDR3 is TGTGCCAGCAGTTACTCGGGGACAGGGAACAATGAGCAGTTCTTC. It codes for CASSYSGTGNNEQFF. This chain connects TRBV6-2 or TRBV6-3 to TRBJ2-1; the match to TRBD1 covers 9 bases. The V gene end was trimmed by 0 bases and the J gene end by 5 bases; junction bases not matched to a gene: 2. The CDR3 covers 15 residues. CDR1 is MNHEY and CDR2 is SVGEGT in the germline V gene.

The chain couples TRBV3-1 to TRBJ1-1; TRBD1 might be the D (5 bases). CDR3 size: 16 residues. The V end lost 1 base, the J end lost 6 bases, and 18 bases lay between the germline ends. The V gene's germline CDR1 is LGHDT and CDR2 YNNKEL (reference sequence). CDR3 in DNA: TGTGCCAGCAGCCAAGGTTTTCGTAGGGGCGCGGCTGAAGCTTTCTTT. As protein: CASSQGFRRGAAEAFF.

V usage is TRBV28 and J usage is TRBJ2-1; no firm D call. The germline V and J ends were trimmed by 6 bases and 1 base, with 10 bases remaining between them. CDR1 MDHEN and CDR2 SYDVKM come from the germline V gene. This CDR3 has 14 residues. The CDR3: CASRDQRSYNEQFF. In DNA, the CDR3 is TGTGCCAGCAGAGACCAAAGGTCCTACAATGAGCAGTTCTTC.

This sequence joins TRBV2 and TRBJ2-3; 7 bases match TRBD1. The V segment lost 4 bases and the J segment 3 bases; nucleotides outside the gene matches: 7. The length of the CDR3 is 15 residues. Germline V lookup: CDR1 SNHLY, CDR2 FYNNEI. CDR3 sequence reads: CASSGLDRETDTQYF. Here the CDR3 DNA reads TGTGCCAGCAGTGGCCTCGACAGGGAGACAGATACGCAGTATTTT. The full variable domain, with the rest looked up from reference TRBV2 and TRBJ2-3, is EPEVTQTPSHQVTQMGQEVILRCVPISNHLYFYWYRQILGQKVEFLVSFYNNEISEKSEIFDDQFSVERPDGSNFTLKIRSTKLEDSAMYFCASSGLDRETDTQYFGPGTRLTVL.

This chain links TRBV28 with TRBJ2-7; D call uncertain. Trimming took 6 bases from V and 6 from J, leaving 9 bases between them. In germline, CDR1 is MDHEN, CDR2 SYDVKM. This CDR3 spans 11 amino acids. CDR3 sequence (DNA): TGTGCCAGCAGCGCCTCCGGCGAGCAGTACTTC. As protein: CASSASGEQYF.

In its sample, this clonotype was seen a few times. This rearrangement joins TRBV11-2 to TRBJ2-2; D possibly corresponds to TRBD1 (6 bases). V gave up 3 bases and J gave up 0 bases, with 17 bases separating them. The CDR3 length is 18 residues. CDR1 is SGHAT and CDR2 is FQNNGV in the germline V gene. In DNA, the CDR3 is TGTGCCAGCAGCTTCAAATTGGGGACATCCTCGAACACCGGGGAGCTGTTTTTT. Protein product: CASSFKLGTSSNTGELFF.

This clonotype was found many times. The J gene is TRBJ2-3, the V gene TRBV3-1, with 11 bases lining up with TRBD2. Germline loops: CDR1 LGHDT, CDR2 YNNKEL (reference sequence). The CDR3 runs to 16 residues. The V gene end was trimmed by 2 bases and the J gene end by 12 bases; junction bases not matched to a gene: 13. Here the CDR3 reads CASSQYVLAGGGGQYF. DNA of the CDR3: TGTGCCAGCAGCCAATACGTCCTAGCGGGAGGTGGGGGTCAGTATTTT.

The chain has TRBV5-1 and TRBJ2-3; D not certain. Germline V lookup: CDR1 SGHRS, CDR2 YFSETQ. The CDR3 is made up of 14 amino acids. V was cut by 2 bases and J by 2 bases, with 9 bases left in between. As DNA, the CDR3 is TGCGCCAGCAGCTTTGGGTCTGACACAGATACGCAGTATTTT. Protein: CASSFGSDTDTQYF.